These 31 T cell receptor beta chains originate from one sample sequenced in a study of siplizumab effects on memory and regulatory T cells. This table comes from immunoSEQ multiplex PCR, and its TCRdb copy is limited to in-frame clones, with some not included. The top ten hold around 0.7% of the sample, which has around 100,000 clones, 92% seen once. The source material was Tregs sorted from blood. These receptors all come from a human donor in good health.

The CDR3 loop reads CASSVRQDLEQYF. For the CDR3, the DNA is TGTGCCAGCAGTGTCCGACAGGACCTCGAGCAGTACTTC. The chain employs TRBV2 and TRBJ2-7; possibly TRBD1 for D (6 bases). The CDR3 sequence is 13 residues long. The V end lost 4 bases, the J end lost 6 bases, and 13 bases lay between the germline ends. CDR1 and CDR2 from the germline V gene are SNHLY and FYNNEI.

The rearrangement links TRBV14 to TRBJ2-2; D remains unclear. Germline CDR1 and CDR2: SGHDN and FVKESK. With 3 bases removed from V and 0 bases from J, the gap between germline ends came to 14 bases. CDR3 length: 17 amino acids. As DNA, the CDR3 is TGTGCCAGCAGCCATATTATCGGACCGACGAACACCGGGGAGCTGTTTTTT. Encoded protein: CASSHIIGPTNTGELFF.

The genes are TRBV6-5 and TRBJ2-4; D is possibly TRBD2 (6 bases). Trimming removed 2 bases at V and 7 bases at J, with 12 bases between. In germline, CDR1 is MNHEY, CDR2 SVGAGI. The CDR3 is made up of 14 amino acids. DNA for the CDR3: TGTGCCAGCAGTTACACCCTTCTAGCGAACATTCAGTACTTC. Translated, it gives CASSYTLLANIQYF.

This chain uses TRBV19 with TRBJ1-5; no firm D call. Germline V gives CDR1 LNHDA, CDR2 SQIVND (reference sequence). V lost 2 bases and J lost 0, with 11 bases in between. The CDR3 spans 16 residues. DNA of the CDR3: TGTGCCAGTAGTATACAGGTCCCTTATAGCAATCAGCCCCAGCATTTT. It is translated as CASSIQVPYSNQPQHF.

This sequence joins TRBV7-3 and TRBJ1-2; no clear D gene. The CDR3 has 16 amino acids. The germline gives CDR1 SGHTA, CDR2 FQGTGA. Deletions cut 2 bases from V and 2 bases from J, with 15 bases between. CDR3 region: CASSLVLLANNYGYTF. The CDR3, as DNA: TGTGCCAGCAGCTTAGTACTTTTGGCAAACAACTATGGCTACACCTTC.

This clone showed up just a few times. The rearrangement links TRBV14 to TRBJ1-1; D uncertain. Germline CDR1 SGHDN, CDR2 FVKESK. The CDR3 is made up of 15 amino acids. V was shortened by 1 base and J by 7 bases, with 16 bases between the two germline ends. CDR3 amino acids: CASSQADRTEREAFF. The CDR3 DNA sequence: TGTGCCAGCAGCCAAGCGGACCGGACCGAACGTGAAGCTTTCTTT.

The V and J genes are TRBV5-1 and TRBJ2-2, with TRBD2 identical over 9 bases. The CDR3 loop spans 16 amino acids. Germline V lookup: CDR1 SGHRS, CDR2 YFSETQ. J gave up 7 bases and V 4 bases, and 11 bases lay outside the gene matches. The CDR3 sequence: CASSPIAGVQGGELFF. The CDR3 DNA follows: TGCGCCAGCAGCCCGATAGCGGGAGTGCAGGGCGGGGAGCTGTTTTTT. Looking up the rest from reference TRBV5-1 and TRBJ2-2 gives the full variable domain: KAGVTQTPRYLIKTRGQQVTLSCSPISGHRSVSWYQQTPGQGLQFLFEYFSETQRNKGNFPGRFSGRQFSNSRSEMNVSTLELGDSALYLCASSPIAGVQGGELFFGEGSRLTVL.

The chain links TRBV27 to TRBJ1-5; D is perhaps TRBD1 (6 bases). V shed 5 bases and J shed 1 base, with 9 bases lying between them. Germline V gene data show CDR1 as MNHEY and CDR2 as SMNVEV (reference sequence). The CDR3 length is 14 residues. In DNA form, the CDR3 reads TGTGCCAGCAGTGACCAGGGGAGCAATCAGCCCCAGCATTTT. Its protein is CASSDQGSNQPQHF.

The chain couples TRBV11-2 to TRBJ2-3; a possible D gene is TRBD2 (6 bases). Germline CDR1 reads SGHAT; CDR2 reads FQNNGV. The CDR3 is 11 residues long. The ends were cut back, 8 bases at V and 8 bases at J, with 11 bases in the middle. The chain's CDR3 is CASGSGGTQYF. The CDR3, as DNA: TGTGCCAGCGGGTCCGGGGGTACGCAGTATTTT.

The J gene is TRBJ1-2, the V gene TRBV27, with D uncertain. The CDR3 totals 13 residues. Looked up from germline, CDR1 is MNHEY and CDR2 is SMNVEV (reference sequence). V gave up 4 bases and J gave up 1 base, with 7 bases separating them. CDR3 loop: CASSYRVNYGYTF. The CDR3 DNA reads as TGTGCCAGCAGTTACCGGGTTAACTATGGCTACACCTTC.

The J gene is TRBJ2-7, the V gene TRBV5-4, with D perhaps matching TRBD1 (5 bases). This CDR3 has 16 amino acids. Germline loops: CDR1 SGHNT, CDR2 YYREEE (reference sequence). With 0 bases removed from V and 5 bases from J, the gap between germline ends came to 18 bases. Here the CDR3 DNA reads TGTGCCAGCAGCTTGGAGGTAAATCTGGGCAGGGACGAGCAGTACTTC. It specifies CASSLEVNLGRDEQYF. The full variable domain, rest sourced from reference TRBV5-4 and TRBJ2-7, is ETGVTQSPTHLIKTRGQQVTLRCSSQSGHNTVSWYQQALGQGPQFIFQYYREEENGRGNFPPRFSGLQFPNYSSELNVNALELDDSALYLCASSLEVNLGRDEQYFGPGTRLTVT.

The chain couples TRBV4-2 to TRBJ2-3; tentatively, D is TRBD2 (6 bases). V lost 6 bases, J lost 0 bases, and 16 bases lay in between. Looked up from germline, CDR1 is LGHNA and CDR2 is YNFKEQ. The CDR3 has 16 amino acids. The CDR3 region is CASRTTGVSSTDTQYF. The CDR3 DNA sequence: TGTGCCAGCAGAACAACGGGGGTTTCCAGCACAGATACGCAGTATTTT.

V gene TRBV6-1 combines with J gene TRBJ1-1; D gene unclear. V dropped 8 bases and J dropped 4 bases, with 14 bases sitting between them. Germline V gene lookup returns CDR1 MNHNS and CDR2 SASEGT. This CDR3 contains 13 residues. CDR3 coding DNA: TGTGCCAGCTCAGGCATTAGGGTCACTGAAGCTTTCTTT. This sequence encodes CASSGIRVTEAFF.

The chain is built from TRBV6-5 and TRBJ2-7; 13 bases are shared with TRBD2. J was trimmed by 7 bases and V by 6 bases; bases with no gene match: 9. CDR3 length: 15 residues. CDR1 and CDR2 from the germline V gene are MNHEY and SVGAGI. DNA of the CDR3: TGTGCCAGCAGGTCCTTTACTAGCGGGAGGGAGGAGCAGTACTTC. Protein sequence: CASRSFTSGREEQYF.

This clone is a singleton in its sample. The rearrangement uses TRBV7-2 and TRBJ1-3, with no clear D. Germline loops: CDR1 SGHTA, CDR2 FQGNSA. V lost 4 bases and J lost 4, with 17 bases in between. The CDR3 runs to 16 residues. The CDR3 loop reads CASSYTRGGRGNTIYF. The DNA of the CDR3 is TGTGCCAGCAGCTATACCCGAGGCGGTCGCGGAAACACCATATATTTT.

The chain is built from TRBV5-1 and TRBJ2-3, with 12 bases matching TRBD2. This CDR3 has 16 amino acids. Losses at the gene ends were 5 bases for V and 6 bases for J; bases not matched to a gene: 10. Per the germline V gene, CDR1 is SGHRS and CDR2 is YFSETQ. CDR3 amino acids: CASSRLAGASRDTQYF. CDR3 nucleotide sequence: TGCGCCAGCAGTAGACTAGCGGGAGCCTCGCGGGATACGCAGTATTTT. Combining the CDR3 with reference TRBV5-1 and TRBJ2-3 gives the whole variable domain KAGVTQTPRYLIKTRGQQVTLSCSPISGHRSVSWYQQTPGQGLQFLFEYFSETQRNKGNFPGRFSGRQFSNSRSEMNVSTLELGDSALYLCASSRLAGASRDTQYFGPGTRLTVL.

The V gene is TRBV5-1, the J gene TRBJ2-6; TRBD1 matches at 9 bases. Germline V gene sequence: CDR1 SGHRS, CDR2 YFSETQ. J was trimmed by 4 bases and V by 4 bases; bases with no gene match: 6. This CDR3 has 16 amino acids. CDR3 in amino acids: CASSATGGLGANVLTF. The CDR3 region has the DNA TGCGCCAGCAGCGCGACAGGGGGTTTGGGGGCCAACGTCCTGACTTTC.

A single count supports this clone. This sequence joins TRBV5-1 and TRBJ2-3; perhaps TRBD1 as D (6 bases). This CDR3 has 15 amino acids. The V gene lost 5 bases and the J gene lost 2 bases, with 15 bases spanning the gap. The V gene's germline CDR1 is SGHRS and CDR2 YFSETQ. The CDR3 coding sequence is TGCGCCAGCAGTCGACAGGCCGGTATCACAGATACGCAGTATTTT. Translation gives CASSRQAGITDTQYF.

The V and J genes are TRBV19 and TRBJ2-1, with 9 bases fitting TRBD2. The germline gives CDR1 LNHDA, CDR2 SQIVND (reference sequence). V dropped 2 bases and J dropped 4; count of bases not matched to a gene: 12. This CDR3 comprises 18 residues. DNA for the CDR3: TGTGCCAGTAGTATATATCACGTGGGACTAGCCGCATACAATGAGCAGTTCTTC. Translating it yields CASSIYHVGLAAYNEQFF. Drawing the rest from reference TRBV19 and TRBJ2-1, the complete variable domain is DGGITQSPKYLFRKEGQNVTLSCEQNLNHDAMYWYRQDPGQGLRLIYYSQIVNDFQKGDIAEGYSVSREKKESFPLTVTSAQKNPTAFYLCASSIYHVGLAAYNEQFFGPGTRLTVL.

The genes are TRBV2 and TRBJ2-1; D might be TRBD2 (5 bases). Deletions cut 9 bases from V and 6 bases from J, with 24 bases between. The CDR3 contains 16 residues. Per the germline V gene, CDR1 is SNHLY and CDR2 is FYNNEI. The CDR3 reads CASHRGLDSKGNEQFF. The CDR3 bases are TGTGCCAGTCACCGAGGACTGGATTCAAAAGGCAATGAGCAGTTCTTC. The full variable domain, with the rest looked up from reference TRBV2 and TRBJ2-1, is EPEVTQTPSHQVTQMGQEVILRCVPISNHLYFYWYRQILGQKVEFLVSFYNNEISEKSEIFDDQFSVERPDGSNFTLKIRSTKLEDSAMYFCASHRGLDSKGNEQFFGPGTRLTVL.

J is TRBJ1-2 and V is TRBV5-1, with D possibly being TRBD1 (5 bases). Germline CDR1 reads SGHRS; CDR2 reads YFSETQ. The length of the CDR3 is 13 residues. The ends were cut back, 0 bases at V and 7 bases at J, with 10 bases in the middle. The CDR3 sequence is CASSLETAAGYTF. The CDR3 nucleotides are TGCGCCAGCAGCTTGGAGACAGCCGCTGGCTACACCTTC.

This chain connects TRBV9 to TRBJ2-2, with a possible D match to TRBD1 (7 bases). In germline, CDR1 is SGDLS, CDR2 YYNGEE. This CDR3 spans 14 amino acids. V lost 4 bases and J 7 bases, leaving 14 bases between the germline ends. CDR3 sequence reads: CASSPRQGGGELFF. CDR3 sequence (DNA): TGTGCCAGCAGCCCCCGACAGGGAGGCGGGGAGCTGTTTTTT.

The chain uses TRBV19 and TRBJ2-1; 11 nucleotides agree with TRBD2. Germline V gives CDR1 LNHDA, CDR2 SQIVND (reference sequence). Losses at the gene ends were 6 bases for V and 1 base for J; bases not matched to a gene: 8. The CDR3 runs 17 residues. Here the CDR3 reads CASREWGLAVSYNEQFF. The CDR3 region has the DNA TGTGCCAGTAGGGAATGGGGACTAGCGGTTTCCTACAATGAGCAGTTCTTC.

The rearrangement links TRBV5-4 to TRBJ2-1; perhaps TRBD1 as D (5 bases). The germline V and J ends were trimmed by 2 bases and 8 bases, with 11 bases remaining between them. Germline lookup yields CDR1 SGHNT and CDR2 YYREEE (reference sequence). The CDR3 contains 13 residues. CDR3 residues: CASSFLGADEQFF. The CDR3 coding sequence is TGTGCCAGCAGCTTCTTAGGGGCGGATGAGCAGTTCTTC.

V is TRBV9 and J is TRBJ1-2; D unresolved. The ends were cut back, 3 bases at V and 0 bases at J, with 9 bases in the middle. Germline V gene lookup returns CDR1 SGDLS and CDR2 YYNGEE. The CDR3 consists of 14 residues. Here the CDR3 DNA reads TGTGCCAGCAGCGACTCCCGGGCTAACTATGGCTACACCTTC. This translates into CASSDSRANYGYTF.

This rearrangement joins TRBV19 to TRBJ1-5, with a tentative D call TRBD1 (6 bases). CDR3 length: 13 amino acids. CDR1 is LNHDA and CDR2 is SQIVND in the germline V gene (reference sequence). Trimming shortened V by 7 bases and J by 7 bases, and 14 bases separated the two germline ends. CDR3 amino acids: CASNMGARQPQHF. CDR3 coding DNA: TGTGCCAGTAACATGGGGGCGAGGCAGCCCCAGCATTTT. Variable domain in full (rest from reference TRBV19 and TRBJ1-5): DGGITQSPKYLFRKEGQNVTLSCEQNLNHDAMYWYRQDPGQGLRLIYYSQIVNDFQKGDIAEGYSVSREKKESFPLTVTSAQKNPTAFYLCASNMGARQPQHFGDGTRLSIL.

The CDR3 DNA reads TGTGCCACCCGGGACAGGGAGGGGTACGAGCAGTACTTC. It translates to CATRDREGYEQYF. The chain employs TRBV10-3 and TRBJ2-7; 9 nucleotides match TRBD1. The CDR3 has 13 residues. The V and J ends lost 10 bases and 4 bases, in that order; junction bases with no gene match: 8. The V gene's germline CDR1 is ENHRY and CDR2 SYGVKD.

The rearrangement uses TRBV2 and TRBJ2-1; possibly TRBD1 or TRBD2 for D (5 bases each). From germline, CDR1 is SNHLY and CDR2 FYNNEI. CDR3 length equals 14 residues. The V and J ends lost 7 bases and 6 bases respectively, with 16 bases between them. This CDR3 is CASKEGPTFNEQFF. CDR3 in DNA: TGTGCCAGCAAAGAGGGGCCTACTTTCAATGAGCAGTTCTTC.

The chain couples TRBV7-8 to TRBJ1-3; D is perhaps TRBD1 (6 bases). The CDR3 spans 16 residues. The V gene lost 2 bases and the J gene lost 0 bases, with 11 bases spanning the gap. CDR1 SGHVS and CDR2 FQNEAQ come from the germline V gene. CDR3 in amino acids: CASSLSDRPSGNTIYF. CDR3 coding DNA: TGTGCCAGCAGCTTATCCGACAGGCCCTCTGGAAACACCATATATTTT.

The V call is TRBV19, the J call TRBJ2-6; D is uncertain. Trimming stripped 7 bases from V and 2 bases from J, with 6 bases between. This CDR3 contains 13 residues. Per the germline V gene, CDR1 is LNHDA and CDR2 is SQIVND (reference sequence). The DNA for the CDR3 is TGTGCCAGTAATAGGCCTGGGGCCAACGTCCTGACTTTC. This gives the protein CASNRPGANVLTF.

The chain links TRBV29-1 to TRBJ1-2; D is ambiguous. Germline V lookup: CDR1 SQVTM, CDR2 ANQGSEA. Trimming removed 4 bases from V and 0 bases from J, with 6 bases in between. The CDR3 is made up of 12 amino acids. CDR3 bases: TGCAGCGTTGTGGCGGCTAACTATGGCTACACCTTC. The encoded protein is CSVVAANYGYTF.